The TCR beta chain under discussion was sequenced for a study of Ad26.COV2.S vaccination and SARS-CoV-2 variants. On the study more broadly: In the COV1001 trial, the donor was in the Ad26.COV2.S arm.

V shed 5 bases and J shed 7 bases, with 18 bases lying between them. The CDR3 has 15 residues. Germline V gene sequence: CDR1 MNHNY, CDR2 SVGAGI (reference sequence). Treatment denoted: some 20 received Ad26.COV2.S at low or high dose, single or two shots; 5 received placebo; per-sample allocation not given. The investigators took samples on day 63 after the first vaccine or placebo injection. Profiling relied on immunoSEQ multiplex PCR, and the TCRdb table lists in-frame clones only, not all of them. In the table there are 400,000 to 450,000 clones, 92% of which are singletons. The receptor was isolated from a person aged 18-60 years who received the Ad26.COV2.S COVID-19 vaccine or a placebo. The chain uses TRBV6-6 and TRBJ1-5; D remains ambiguous. Source: peripheral blood, taken in a trial of Ad26.COV2.S vaccine versus placebo. DNA of the CDR3: TGTGCCAGCAGTACTCCTGCCCGAGGAATACAGCCCCAGCATTTT. Translation: CASSTPARGIQPQHF.